Below, 30 T cell receptor beta chains from the same sample are listed, as sequenced in a study of blood T cell repertoires in COVID-19. The repertoire was sequenced with immunoSEQ multiplex PCR; TCRdb's copy has only in-frame clones and lacks some. The data show 400,000 or so clones, more than 75% seen once. Sample: PBMCs or T cells enriched from blood (not recorded which). These receptors were obtained from a man aged 40-49 years in a cohort exposed to, infected with or recovered from COVID-19 (not recorded which).

J is TRBJ2-7 and V is TRBV27; 8 bases map to TRBD1. In germline, CDR1 is MNHEY, CDR2 SMNVEV (reference sequence). The CDR3 is 14 amino acids. The J segment lost 5 bases and the V segment lost 7 bases, leaving 10 bases of the junction unmatched. The CDR3, as DNA: TGTGCCAGCACCCGCGGACAGGGCATGAACGAGCAGTACTTC. It yields the protein CASTRGQGMNEQYF.

In its sample, this clone was seen once. Other DNA sequences in this sample translate to the same CDR3. The chain has TRBV28 and TRBJ2-7, with 9 bases fitting TRBD2. V trimming: 5 bases; J trimming: 0 bases; junction bases outside the gene matches: 5. Germline V lookup: CDR1 MDHEN, CDR2 SYDVKM. The CDR3 has 15 residues. The CDR3 spells CASSPTSGSSYEQYF. The CDR3 coding sequence is TGTGCCAGCAGTCCGACTAGCGGCAGCTCCTACGAGCAGTACTTC.

The chain combines TRBV15 with TRBJ1-4; 8 bases are a match to TRBD1. The V segment lost 0 bases and the J segment 8 bases; nucleotides outside the gene matches: 2. The CDR3 totals 14 residues. Germline loops: CDR1 LNHNV, CDR2 YYDKDF (reference sequence). CDR3 nucleotides: TGTGCCACCAGCAGAGATCAGGGGGCAGAAAAACTGTTTTTT. Its protein product is CATSRDQGAEKLFF. Full variable domain (missing parts from reference TRBV15 and TRBJ1-4): DAMVIQNPRYQVTQFGKPVTLSCSQTLNHNVMYWYQQKSSQAPKLLFHYYDKDFNNEADTPDNFQSRRPNTSFCFLDIRSPGLGDTAMYLCATSRDQGAEKLFFGSGTQLSVL.

This clone occurred a few times. CDR3 DNA sequence: TGTGCCAGTAGTCCGGGGTTTGCGGGAGCGGCCGGGGAGCTGTTTTTT. Protein sequence: CASSPGFAGAAGELFF. V and J are TRBV19 and TRBJ2-2; 7 nucleotides agree with TRBD2. Looked up from germline, CDR1 is LNHDA and CDR2 is SQIVND (reference sequence). Germline trimming cut 5 bases from V and 6 bases from J; bases unmatched to any gene: 12. The CDR3 is 16 residues long.

The rearrangement joins TRBV5-4 to TRBJ1-4; D is uncertain. This CDR3 spans 15 amino acids. The V end lost 0 bases, the J end lost 0 bases, and 6 bases lay between the germline ends. Germline loops: CDR1 SGHNT, CDR2 YYREEE (reference sequence). The CDR3 DNA reads as TGTGCCAGCAGCTTGGACTACTCAACTAATGAAAAACTGTTTTTT. Translation: CASSLDYSTNEKLFF.

In DNA form, the CDR3 reads TGTGCCAGTAGTATCTCACAGAACAGGGTTGTGAACGGCTACACCTTC. It yields the protein CASSISQNRVVNGYTF. This rearrangement joins TRBV19 to TRBJ1-2; maybe TRBD1 (6 bases). Trimming removed 3 bases at V and 8 bases at J, with 22 bases between. The CDR3 runs 16 residues. Germline values: CDR1 LNHDA, CDR2 SQIVND (reference sequence).

The rearrangement joins TRBV7-6 to TRBJ2-1; possible D gene TRBD1, 6 bases. The CDR3 length is 18 residues. Between the trimmed V and J ends, which lost 2 bases and 4 bases, there was a span of 21 bases. Germline CDR1 reads SGHVS; CDR2 reads FNYEAQ. The CDR3 protein is CASSLFGGGTVGYNEQFF. The CDR3 region has the DNA TGTGCCAGCAGCTTATTTGGTGGGGGCACTGTGGGTTACAATGAGCAGTTCTTC.

The chain combines TRBV19 with TRBJ1-5; 9 bases are a match to TRBD1. V shed 4 bases and J 2 bases; nucleotides not matched to a gene: 3. The CDR3 has 15 amino acids. Germline values: CDR1 LNHDA, CDR2 SQIVND (reference sequence). CDR3 sequence (DNA): TGTGCCAGTAGTAGGGACAGGGCGGGCAATCAGCCCCAGCATTTT. Protein sequence: CASSRDRAGNQPQHF.

V gene TRBV7-9 combines with J gene TRBJ2-1; TRBD2 matches 7 bases. Germline CDR1 and CDR2: SEHNR and FQNEAQ (reference sequence). The CDR3 loop spans 17 amino acids. J was trimmed by 2 bases and V by 6 bases; bases with no gene match: 13. Here the CDR3 reads CASSRGSMAGAYNEQFF. The CDR3 DNA is TGTGCCAGCAGTCGTGGCTCTATGGCGGGGGCCTACAATGAGCAGTTCTTC.

The chain recombines TRBV10-3 with TRBJ1-2; 7 bases agree with TRBD1. CDR1 is ENHRY and CDR2 is SYGVKD in the germline V gene. The CDR3 contains 15 residues. The J segment lost 0 bases and the V segment lost 3 bases, leaving 4 bases of the junction unmatched. CDR3 loop: CAISESGQTNYGYTF. CDR3 DNA: TGTGCCATCAGTGAATCGGGACAGACTAACTATGGCTACACCTTC.

The chain uses TRBV27 and TRBJ2-1; 9 bases fit TRBD1. The length of the CDR3 is 15 residues. CDR1 MNHEY and CDR2 SMNVEV come from the germline V gene (reference sequence). The V gene end was trimmed by 3 bases and the J gene end by 6 bases; junction bases not matched to a gene: 6. CDR3 nucleotides: TGTGCCAGCAGTTTCCAAAACAGGGGGCCCAATGAGCAGTTCTTC. Amino acid sequence: CASSFQNRGPNEQFF.

The J gene is TRBJ2-7, the V gene TRBV6-2 or TRBV6-3, with 8 positions matching TRBD2. V dropped 7 bases and J dropped 4; count of bases not matched to a gene: 6. The CDR3 has 13 residues. Germline V gene lookup returns CDR1 MNHEY and CDR2 SVGEGT. CDR3 nucleotide sequence: TGTGCCAGCATCCCCGGCGGGGGGTACGAGCAGTACTTC. Translation: CASIPGGGYEQYF.

V is TRBV5-1 and J is TRBJ1-4; 7 nucleotides line up with TRBD1. Losses at the gene ends were 8 bases for V and 3 bases for J; bases not matched to a gene: 7. The CDR3 loop spans 14 amino acids. Germline V gives CDR1 SGHRS, CDR2 YFSETQ. This CDR3 reads CASSQGEANEKLFF. CDR3 bases: TGCGCCAGTTCGCAGGGGGAGGCTAATGAAAAACTGTTTTTT.

The V call is TRBV6-1, the J call TRBJ2-5, with TRBD1 matching 7 bases. The germline gives CDR1 MNHNS, CDR2 SASEGT. The V segment lost 4 bases and the J segment 3 bases; nucleotides outside the gene matches: 11. The CDR3 runs 16 residues. CDR3 loop: CASSVPGQSGKETQYF. CDR3 coding DNA: TGTGCCAGCAGTGTCCCGGGACAGTCTGGGAAAGAGACCCAGTACTTC.

The V gene is TRBV7-9, the J gene TRBJ2-3; 10 positions agree with TRBD2. This CDR3 comprises 14 residues. Germline loops: CDR1 SEHNR, CDR2 FQNEAQ (reference sequence). V was clipped by 2 bases and J by 8 bases; unmatched bases: 4. This CDR3 reads CASSLPTSGATQYF. For the CDR3, the DNA is TGTGCCAGCAGCTTACCAACTAGCGGGGCTACGCAGTATTTT.

CDR3 sequence reads: CASSEVSVKDTQYF. DNA of the CDR3: TGTGCCAGCAGTGAAGTGTCCGTAAAAGATACGCAGTATTTT. This chain links TRBV6-1 with TRBJ2-3; D call uncertain. The CDR3 contains 14 residues. The V end was cut by 1 base, the J end by 5 bases, with 10 bases between. Germline loops: CDR1 MNHNS, CDR2 SASEGT.

The chain has TRBV19 and TRBJ2-1; D possibly corresponds to TRBD2 (6 bases). The CDR3 contains 14 residues. The germline V gene encodes CDR1 LNHDA and CDR2 SQIVND (reference sequence). Trimming stripped 6 bases from V and 3 bases from J, with 12 bases between. The CDR3 DNA follows: TGTGCCAGTAGCCGGGACTCTCACTACAATGAGCAGTTCTTC. It codes for CASSRDSHYNEQFF. The variable domain in full, with the rest retrieved from reference TRBV19 and TRBJ2-1, is DGGITQSPKYLFRKEGQNVTLSCEQNLNHDAMYWYRQDPGQGLRLIYYSQIVNDFQKGDIAEGYSVSREKKESFPLTVTSAQKNPTAFYLCASSRDSHYNEQFFGPGTRLTVL.

This clone was recorded only once. The chain couples TRBV10-2 to TRBJ1-2; maybe TRBD1 (5 bases). This CDR3 spans 14 amino acids. Germline CDR1 and CDR2: WSHSY and SAAADI. Trimming left V 6 bases short and J 1 base short, with 12 bases between. CDR3 sequence: CASSSQGFNYGYTF. The CDR3 coding sequence is TGCGCCAGCAGCAGCCAGGGATTTAACTATGGCTACACCTTC.

The rearrangement links TRBV7-9 to TRBJ2-1, with D unclear. The V end lost 5 bases, the J end lost 4 bases, and 12 bases lay between the germline ends. CDR1 is SEHNR, CDR2 FQNEAQ, per germline (reference sequence). This CDR3 is built from 14 residues. CDR3 loop: CASSRVAGYNEQFF. CDR3 nucleotides: TGTGCCAGCAGCCGCGTGGCAGGTTACAATGAGCAGTTCTTC.

V and J are TRBV5-3 and TRBJ2-7; D call uncertain. TRBV5-3 is reported as an ORF; its role is uncertain. The ends were cut back, 4 bases at V and 3 bases at J, with 5 bases in the middle. This CDR3 contains 11 residues. CDR3 loop: CARSLYYEQYF. For the CDR3, the DNA is TGTGCCAGAAGCCTGTACTACGAGCAGTACTTC.

The chain joins TRBV19 to TRBJ2-3, with no clear D. Trimming shortened V by 4 bases and J by 4 bases, and 9 bases separated the two germline ends. The length of the CDR3 is 13 residues. The V gene's germline CDR1 is LNHDA and CDR2 SQIVND (reference sequence). The CDR3 DNA reads as TGTGCCAGTAGTACCCAGGAATCAGATACGCAGTATTTT. This gives the protein CASSTQESDTQYF.

The V call is TRBV30, the J call TRBJ1-2; TRBD1 aligns across 11 bases. The CDR3 totals 15 residues. J was trimmed by 2 bases and V by 0 bases; bases with no gene match: 2. The germline CDR1 and CDR2 sequences are GTSNPN and SVGIG (reference sequence). As DNA, the CDR3 is TGTGCCTGGAGTGTTCGGGACAGGGGGAACTATGGCTACACCTTC. It codes for CAWSVRDRGNYGYTF.

The J gene is TRBJ2-1, the V gene TRBV19, with D uncertain. The CDR3 has 12 amino acids. V gave up 6 bases and J gave up 8 bases, with 11 bases separating them. Germline V gene sequence: CDR1 LNHDA, CDR2 SQIVND (reference sequence). Here the CDR3 DNA reads TGTGCCAGTAGCCCCTTTCGGGATGAGCAGTTCTTC. Amino acid sequence: CASSPFRDEQFF.

The chain links TRBV18 to TRBJ2-7; 8 bases agree with TRBD1. CDR3 length: 18 amino acids. Germline V gives CDR1 KGHSH, CDR2 LQKENI. The V and J ends lost 1 base and 7 bases, in that order; junction bases with no gene match: 18. CDR3 amino acids: CASSPRNHAGGRLGEQYF. The DNA for the CDR3 is TGTGCCAGCTCACCACGAAATCATGCAGGGGGCCGATTGGGGGAGCAGTACTTC.

The chain recombines TRBV5-1 with TRBJ2-3; 7 nucleotides agree with TRBD2. Germline V gene lookup returns CDR1 SGHRS and CDR2 YFSETQ. This CDR3 has 15 amino acids. J gave up 11 bases and V 4 bases, and 16 bases lay outside the gene matches. CDR3 amino acids: CASSPSGLMGGVQYF. The CDR3 coding sequence is TGCGCCAGCAGCCCCTCGGGACTGATGGGAGGGGTGCAGTATTTT.

This chain's CDR3 is CASGTGVQPQHF. The CDR3 DNA reads TGTGCCAGCGGGACAGGGGTTCAGCCCCAGCATTTT. The rearrangement links TRBV19 to TRBJ1-5, with 10 bases aligning to TRBD1. The V gene end was trimmed by 9 bases and the J gene end by 6 bases; junction bases not matched to a gene: 2. This CDR3 has 12 amino acids. Per the germline V gene, CDR1 is LNHDA and CDR2 is SQIVND (reference sequence).

The table lists this clone with a few counts. The chain combines TRBV11-3 with TRBJ2-1, with D possibly TRBD2 on 6 matching bases. V lost 5 bases and J 10 bases, leaving 15 bases between the germline ends. Germline CDR1 and CDR2: SGHNT and YENEEA. The CDR3 sequence is 13 residues long. CDR3 DNA sequence: TGTGCCAGCAGCCGGGACTCTAGAGGGGAGCAGTTCTTC. Translation: CASSRDSRGEQFF.

The chain combines TRBV4-1 with TRBJ2-3; possibly TRBD2 for D (6 bases). The CDR3 contains 15 residues. Germline CDR1 MGHRA, CDR2 YSYEKL. Between the trimmed V and J ends, which lost 0 bases and 5 bases, there was a span of 12 bases. The CDR3 DNA reads TGCGCCAGCAGCCAAGATTGGGAGGTGGGAGATACGCAGTATTTT. Encoded protein: CASSQDWEVGDTQYF.

V and J are TRBV4-2 and TRBJ1-3, with D unclear. Trimming removed 4 bases at V and 0 bases at J, with 10 bases between. The V gene's germline CDR1 is LGHNA and CDR2 YNFKEQ. The CDR3 has 15 residues. CDR3 nucleotides: TGTGCCAGCAGCCGCGGGCCTAGCTCTGGAAACACCATATATTTT. This gives the protein CASSRGPSSGNTIYF.

This clone was seen more than once but under ten times. The gene calls are TRBV5-1 and TRBJ1-2; 7 bases are a match to TRBD1. V trimming: 4 bases; J trimming: 1 base; junction bases outside the gene matches: 7. The CDR3 length is 15 residues. CDR1 is SGHRS, CDR2 YFSETQ, per germline. CDR3: CASSIGQAYNYGYTF. DNA for the CDR3: TGCGCCAGCAGCATAGGACAGGCGTATAACTATGGCTACACCTTC.